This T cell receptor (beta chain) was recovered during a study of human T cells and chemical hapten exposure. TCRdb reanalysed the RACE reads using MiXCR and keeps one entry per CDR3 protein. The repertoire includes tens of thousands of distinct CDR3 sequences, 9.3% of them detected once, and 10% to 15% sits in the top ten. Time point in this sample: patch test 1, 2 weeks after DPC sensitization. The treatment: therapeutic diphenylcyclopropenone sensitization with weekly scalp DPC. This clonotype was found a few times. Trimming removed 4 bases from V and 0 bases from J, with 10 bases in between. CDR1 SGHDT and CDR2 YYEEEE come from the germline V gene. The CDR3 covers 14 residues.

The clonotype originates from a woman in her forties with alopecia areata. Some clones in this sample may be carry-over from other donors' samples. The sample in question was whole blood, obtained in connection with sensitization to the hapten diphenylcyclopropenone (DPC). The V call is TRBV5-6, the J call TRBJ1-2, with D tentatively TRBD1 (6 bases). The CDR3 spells CASSPGQPNYGYTF. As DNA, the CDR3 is TGTGCCAGCAGCCCGGGACAACCTAACTATGGCTACACCTTC.